Listed here is a single TCR beta chain. Its antigen remains unknown. After autologous stem cell transplantation all patients relapsed, and prior brentuximab vedotin exposure differed between cohorts. This sample was taken from a study of PD-1 blockade in classical Hodgkin lymphoma. Study-level information: Patients in the cohort were put on intravenous nivolumab, 3 mg/kg every 2 weeks.

This CDR3 is 13 amino acids long. V gave up 7 bases and J gave up 8 bases, with 15 bases separating them. CDR1 MNHEY and CDR2 SMNVEV come from the germline V gene (reference sequence). Sequenced by immunoSEQ multiplex PCR; TCRdb stores in-frame clones only, minus some. This sample has approximately 160,000 clones, with 78% found just once. Findings and limits, study-wide: It was among complete responders that baseline diversity resembled that of newly diagnosed patients. The study found that TCR diversity rose significantly by C4D1 in CD4+ but not CD8+ cells.

This clonotype was sampled from a human donor with classical Hodgkin lymphoma. The chain recombines TRBV27 with TRBJ2-1; D ambiguous. This material consisted of peripheral blood mononuclear cells (PBMCs), taken before the second cycle of nivolumab. For the CDR3, the DNA is TGTGCCAGCAAGGGTTCGGCGCTCGATGAGCAGTTCTTC. Its protein is CASKGSALDEQFF.